What follows is one T cell receptor beta chain and its context. These data belong to a study of blood T cell repertoires in COVID-19. V dropped 3 bases and J dropped 3; count of bases not matched to a gene: 1. CDR1 is MGHRA, CDR2 YSYEKL, per germline. There are 14 residues in the CDR3. Profiled with immunoSEQ multiplex PCR; TCRdb holds only in-frame clones, not every one. Here the sample spans 200,000 to 250,000 clones, roughly 82% being singletons. The sequencing input was PBMCs or T cells enriched from blood (not recorded which). V gene TRBV4-1 combines with J gene TRBJ1-4; 7 bases are shared with TRBD1. The TCR originated in a woman aged 45-65 years who had recovered from COVID-19. This CDR3 is CASSQGQSNEKLFF. The CDR3 DNA is TGCGCCAGCAGCCAGGGACAGTCTAATGAAAAACTGTTTTTT.